The clone carrying this T cell receptor (beta chain) has just a few counts. The antigen remains unidentified. These data belong to a study of regulatory T cells in long-lasting Graves disease. Study in general: With positive TSH receptor antibodies and over 5 years of antithyroid drugs, Graves' disease was considered persistent. Study results and limitations: TRBV28, TRBJ1-2 and TRBJ2-5 emerged as the favored segments in persistent disease.

This sample's time point: persistent/refractory GD, antithyroid drugs over 5 years with positive TRAb. PBMCs were the source of the RNA used for TCR sequencing. The TCR beta library used iRepertoire HTBI primers with Arm-PCR amplification of CDR3. Authors' methods: Across the samples, identification revealed roughly 56 TRBV and more than twelve TRBJ segments. MiXCR, applied by TCRdb to the multiplex PCR reads, yields one record per CDR3 protein. TCRdb, not the original authors, processed these V and J calls. The repertoire holds around 460,000 distinct CDR3 sequences, with 20% to 25% as singletons. Germline loops: CDR1 DFQATT, CDR2 SNEGSKA (reference sequence). This CDR3 contains 14 residues. V was shortened by 1 base and J by 0 bases, with 4 bases between the two germline ends.

V usage is TRBV20-1 and J usage is TRBJ1-6; no clear D. The clonotype originates from a female donor with Graves disease. Source: peripheral blood mononuclear cells (PBMCs), taken when the disease was refractory, from a patient treated with antithyroid drugs. The CDR3 coding sequence is TGCAGTGCTAGAGCCAGCTCCTATAATTCACCCCTCCACTTT. Translation: CSARASSYNSPLHF.